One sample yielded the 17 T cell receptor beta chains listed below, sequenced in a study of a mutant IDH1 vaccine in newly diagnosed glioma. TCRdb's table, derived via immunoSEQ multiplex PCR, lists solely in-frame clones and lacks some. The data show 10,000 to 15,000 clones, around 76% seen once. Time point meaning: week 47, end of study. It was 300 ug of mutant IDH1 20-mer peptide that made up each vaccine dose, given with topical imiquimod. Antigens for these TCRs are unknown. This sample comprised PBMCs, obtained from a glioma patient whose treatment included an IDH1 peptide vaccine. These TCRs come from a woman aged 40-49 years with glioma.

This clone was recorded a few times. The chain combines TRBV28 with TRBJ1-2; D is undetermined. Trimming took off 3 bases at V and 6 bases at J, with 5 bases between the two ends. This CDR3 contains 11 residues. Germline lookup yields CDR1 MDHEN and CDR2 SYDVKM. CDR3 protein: CASSFRNGYTF. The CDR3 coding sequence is TGTGCCAGCAGTTTCCGGAATGGCTACACCTTC.

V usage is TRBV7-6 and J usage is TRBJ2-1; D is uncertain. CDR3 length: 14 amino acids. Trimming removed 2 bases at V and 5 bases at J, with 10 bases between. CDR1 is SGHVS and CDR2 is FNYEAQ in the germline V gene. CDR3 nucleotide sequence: TGTGCCAGCAGCTTATTATTACAGAACAATGAGCAGTTCTTC. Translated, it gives CASSLLLQNNEQFF.

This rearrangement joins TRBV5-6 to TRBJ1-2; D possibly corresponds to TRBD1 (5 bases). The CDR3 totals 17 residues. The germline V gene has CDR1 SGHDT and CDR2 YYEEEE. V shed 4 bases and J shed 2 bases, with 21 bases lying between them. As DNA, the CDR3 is TGTGCCAGCAGCCCCAGGGTTGGGCTGACAGTGAACTATGGCTACACCTTC. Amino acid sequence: CASSPRVGLTVNYGYTF.

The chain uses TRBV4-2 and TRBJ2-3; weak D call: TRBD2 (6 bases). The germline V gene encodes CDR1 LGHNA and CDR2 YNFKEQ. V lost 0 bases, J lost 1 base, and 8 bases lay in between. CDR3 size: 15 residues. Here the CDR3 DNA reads TGTGCCAGCAGCCAAGATGAGCGGGGCACAGATACGCAGTATTTT. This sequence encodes CASSQDERGTDTQYF.

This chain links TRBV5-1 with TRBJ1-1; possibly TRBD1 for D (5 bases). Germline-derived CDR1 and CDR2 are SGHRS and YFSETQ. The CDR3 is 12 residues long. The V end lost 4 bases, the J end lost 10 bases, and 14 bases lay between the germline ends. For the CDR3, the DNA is TGCGCCAGCAGCCCTCGGGGGATTGGAGCTTTCTTT. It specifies CASSPRGIGAFF.

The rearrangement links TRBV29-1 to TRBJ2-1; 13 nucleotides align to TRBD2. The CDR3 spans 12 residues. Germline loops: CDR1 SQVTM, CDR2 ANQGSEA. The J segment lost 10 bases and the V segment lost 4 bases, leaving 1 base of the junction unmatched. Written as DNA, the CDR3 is TGCAGCGTTGGGACTAGCGGGAGAGAGCAGTTCTTC. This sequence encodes CSVGTSGREQFF.

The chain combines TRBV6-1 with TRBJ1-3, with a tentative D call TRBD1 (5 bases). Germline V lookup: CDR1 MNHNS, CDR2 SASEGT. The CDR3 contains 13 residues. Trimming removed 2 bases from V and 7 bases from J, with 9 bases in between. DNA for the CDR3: TGTGCCAGCAGTGAACAGGGAACTAACACCATATATTTT. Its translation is CASSEQGTNTIYF.

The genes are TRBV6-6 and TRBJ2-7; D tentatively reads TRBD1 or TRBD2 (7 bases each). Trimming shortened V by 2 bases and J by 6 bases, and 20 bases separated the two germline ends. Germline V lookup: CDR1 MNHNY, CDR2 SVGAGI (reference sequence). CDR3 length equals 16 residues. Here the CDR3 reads CASSYPQGGGKSEQYF. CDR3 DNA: TGTGCCAGCAGTTACCCGCAGGGAGGGGGCAAGAGCGAGCAGTACTTC.

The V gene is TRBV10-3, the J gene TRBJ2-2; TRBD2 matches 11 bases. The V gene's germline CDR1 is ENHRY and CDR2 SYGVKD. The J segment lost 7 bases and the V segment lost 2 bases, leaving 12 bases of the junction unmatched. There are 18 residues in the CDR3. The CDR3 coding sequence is TGTGCCATCAGTGAGCGGGCTAGCGGGGGGACAACAATCGGGGAGCTGTTTTTT. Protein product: CAISERASGGTTIGELFF.

CDR3 sequence (DNA): TGTGCCAGCTCCATGACCACAGCGAACACTGAAGCTTTCTTT. Its translation: CASSMTTANTEAFF. This rearrangement joins TRBV6-4 to TRBJ1-1, with D uncertain. V dropped 8 bases and J dropped 1 base, with 14 bases sitting between them. CDR3 length: 14 residues. Per germline, CDR1 MRHNA and CDR2 SNTAGT.

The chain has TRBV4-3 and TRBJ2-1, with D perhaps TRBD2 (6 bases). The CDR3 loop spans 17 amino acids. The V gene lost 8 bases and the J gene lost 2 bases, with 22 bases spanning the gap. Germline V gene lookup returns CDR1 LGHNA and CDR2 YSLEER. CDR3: CASSLPPGLHPYNEQFF. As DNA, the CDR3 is TGCGCCAGCTCACTCCCCCCGGGACTTCACCCCTACAATGAGCAGTTCTTC.

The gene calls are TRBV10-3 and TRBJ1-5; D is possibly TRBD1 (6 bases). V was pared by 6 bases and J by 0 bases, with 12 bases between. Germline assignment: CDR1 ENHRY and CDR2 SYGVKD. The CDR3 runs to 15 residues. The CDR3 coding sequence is TGTGCCATCAGACAGGGAGGGGATAGCAATCAGCCCCAGCATTTT. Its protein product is CAIRQGGDSNQPQHF.

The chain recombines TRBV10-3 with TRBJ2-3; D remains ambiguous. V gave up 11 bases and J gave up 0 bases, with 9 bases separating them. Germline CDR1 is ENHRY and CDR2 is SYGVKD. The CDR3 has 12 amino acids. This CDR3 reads CAVSSSTDTQYF. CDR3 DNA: TGTGCCGTCTCCTCTAGCACAGATACGCAGTATTTT.

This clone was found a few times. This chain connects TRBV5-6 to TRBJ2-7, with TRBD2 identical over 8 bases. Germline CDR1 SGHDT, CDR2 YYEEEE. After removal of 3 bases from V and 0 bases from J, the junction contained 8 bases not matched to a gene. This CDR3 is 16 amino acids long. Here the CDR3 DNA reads TGTGCCAGCAGCTCCGCTGACGGGGGGGCCTCCTACGAGCAGTACTTC. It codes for CASSSADGGASYEQYF.

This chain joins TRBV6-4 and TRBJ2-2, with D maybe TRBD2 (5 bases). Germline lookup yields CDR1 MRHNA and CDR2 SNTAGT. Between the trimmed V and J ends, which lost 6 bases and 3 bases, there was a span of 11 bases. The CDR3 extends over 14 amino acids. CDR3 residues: CASRLDRDTGELFF. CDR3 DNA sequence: TGTGCCAGCAGACTAGATCGGGACACCGGGGAGCTGTTTTTT.

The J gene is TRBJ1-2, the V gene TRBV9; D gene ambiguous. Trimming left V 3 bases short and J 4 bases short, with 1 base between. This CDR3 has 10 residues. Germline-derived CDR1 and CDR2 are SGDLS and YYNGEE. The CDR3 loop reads CASSGYGYTF. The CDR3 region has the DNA TGTGCCAGCAGCGGCTATGGCTACACCTTC.

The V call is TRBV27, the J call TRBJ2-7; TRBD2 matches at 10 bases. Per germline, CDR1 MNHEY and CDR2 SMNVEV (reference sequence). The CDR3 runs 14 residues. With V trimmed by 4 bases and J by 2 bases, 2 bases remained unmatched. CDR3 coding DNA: TGTGCCAGCAGTTCTAGCGGGGGCCCCTACGAGCAGTACTTC. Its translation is CASSSSGGPYEQYF.